The 13 T cell receptor beta chains in this list originate from one sample, sequenced in a study of CD8 T cells in ankylosing spondylitis. One entry per CDR3 protein, called by TCRdb with MiXCR from the 5' RACE reads. The repertoire has about 240,000 distinct CDR3 sequences, around 9.1% of them found once; the top ten carry under 7.5%. The sequencing input was blood, either unsorted or a sorted T cell fraction (not recorded which). Source of these receptors: a male donor with ankylosing spondylitis or in good health (not recorded which).

This clonotype came up many times. This chain joins TRBV28 and TRBJ1-3; no definite D call. This CDR3 spans 13 amino acids. Germline CDR1 is MDHEN and CDR2 is SYDVKM. Trimming left V 9 bases short and J 10 bases short, with 19 bases between. The CDR3 bases are TGTGCCAGTCATAGGGAGGCCTTTGGGACCATATATTTT. It yields the protein CASHREAFGTIYF.

This clonotype has a count of ten or more. The V call is TRBV10-2, the J call TRBJ2-1, with 7 bases identical to TRBD2. V dropped 6 bases and J dropped 7; count of bases not matched to a gene: 15. Germline V CDR1 and CDR2: WSHSY, SAAADI. This CDR3 is 16 amino acids long. CDR3 DNA sequence: TGCGCCAGCAGGGCCCAGGACGAGCGGGAATGGAATGAGCAGTTCTTC. Its translation is CASRAQDEREWNEQFF.

This clonotype was picked up many times. The chain has TRBV6-2 or TRBV6-3 and TRBJ1-5; unclear D gene. V lost 0 bases and J lost 9, with 12 bases in between. CDR1 and CDR2 from the germline V gene are MNHEY and SVGEGT. The CDR3 totals 14 residues. CDR3 DNA sequence: TGTGCCAGCAGTTACTCGAGGTCCAACGCGCCCCAGCATTTT. Residues: CASSYSRSNAPQHF.

This clonotype was seen at least ten times. The rearrangement uses TRBV9 and TRBJ2-2; 11 bases match TRBD2. This CDR3 region has 15 residues. Per germline, CDR1 SGDLS and CDR2 YYNGEE. With V trimmed by 3 bases and J by 6 bases, 4 bases remained unmatched. DNA for the CDR3: TGTGCCAGCAGCGCGTCTAGCGGGAGGTCCGGGGAGCTGTTTTTT. Encoded protein: CASSASSGRSGELFF.

This clonotype was seen many times. The chain uses TRBV5-1 and TRBJ1-1, with D perhaps TRBD1 (5 bases). The CDR3 is 14 amino acids. Germline V gene data show CDR1 as SGHRS and CDR2 as YFSETQ. The V and J ends lost 4 bases and 5 bases respectively, with 15 bases between them. CDR3 sequence: CASSPSRGGTEAFF. Here the CDR3 DNA reads TGCGCCAGCAGCCCCTCCCGGGGGGGTACTGAAGCTTTCTTT.

The sample holds many counts of this clonotype. The chain recombines TRBV7-9 with TRBJ2-3; D is possibly TRBD2 (5 bases). Germline V gives CDR1 SEHNR, CDR2 FQNEAQ (reference sequence). The length of the CDR3 is 12 residues. CDR3 coding DNA: TGTGCACCCTGGAGGAACACAGATACGCAGTATTTT. It is translated as CAPWRNTDTQYF.

The chain links TRBV20-1 to TRBJ2-7, with TRBD1 matching 7 bases. The germline V gene has CDR1 DFQATT and CDR2 SNEGSKA (reference sequence). Trimming cost V 2 bases and J 6 bases; bases outside gene matches: 7. This CDR3 has 13 residues. Here the CDR3 reads CSARWGRGSEQYF. The CDR3 nucleotides are TGCAGTGCTAGATGGGGCAGGGGGAGCGAGCAGTACTTC.

Ten or more counts support this clonotype. The V gene is TRBV9, the J gene TRBJ2-1; 8 nucleotides line up with TRBD1. Losses at the gene ends were 0 bases for V and 4 bases for J; bases not matched to a gene: 6. The CDR3 totals 16 residues. Germline V gene data show CDR1 as SGDLS and CDR2 as YYNGEE. DNA of the CDR3: TGTGCCAGCAGCGTAGAGTTGGGACAGGTATACAATGAGCAGTTCTTC. Translation: CASSVELGQVYNEQFF.

The chain recombines TRBV5-6 with TRBJ1-5; 8 nucleotides align to TRBD1. From germline, CDR1 is SGHDT and CDR2 YYEEEE. The length of the CDR3 is 14 residues. After removal of 5 bases from V and 7 bases from J, the junction contained 8 bases not matched to a gene. CDR3 sequence reads: CASSSQGARQPQHF. CDR3 nucleotides: TGTGCCAGCAGTTCCCAGGGGGCCCGGCAGCCCCAGCATTTT.

The V call is TRBV18, the J call TRBJ2-7; 9 bases line up with TRBD1. The CDR3 runs to 15 residues. V dropped 0 bases and J dropped 3; count of bases not matched to a gene: 3. Germline CDR1 and CDR2: KGHSH and LQKENI. This CDR3 reads CASSPPAGQGYEQYF. DNA for the CDR3: TGTGCCAGCTCACCACCGGCGGGACAGGGCTACGAGCAGTACTTC.

This clonotype has at least ten counts. The chain carries TRBV20-1 and TRBJ2-7, with D uncertain. Germline assignment: CDR1 DFQATT and CDR2 SNEGSKA (reference sequence). V was shortened by 0 bases and J by 4 bases, with 10 bases between the two germline ends. This CDR3 comprises 13 residues. Here the CDR3 reads CSARDPGRYEQYF. The CDR3 nucleotides read TGCAGTGCTAGAGATCCGGGCAGGTACGAGCAGTACTTC.

This clonotype came up many times. CDR3 coding DNA: TGTGCCAGCAGTCGACTAGCGGGGATCTACGAGCAGTACTTC. This codes for CASSRLAGIYEQYF. This chain joins TRBV25-1 and TRBJ2-7; TRBD2 matches at 11 bases. This CDR3 region has 14 residues. V trimming: 5 bases; J trimming: 3 bases; junction bases outside the gene matches: 3. The germline V gene encodes CDR1 MGHDK and CDR2 SYGVNS.

This clonotype was found many times. The V gene is TRBV20-1, the J gene TRBJ2-1, with TRBD2 identical over 11 bases. The CDR3 contains 16 residues. V was clipped by 2 bases and J by 8 bases; unmatched bases: 11. Germline V gene sequence: CDR1 DFQATT, CDR2 SNEGSKA (reference sequence). The CDR3 sequence is CSARTWTSGRGDEQFF. The CDR3 DNA follows: TGCAGTGCTAGAACCTGGACTAGCGGGCGGGGAGATGAGCAGTTCTTC.